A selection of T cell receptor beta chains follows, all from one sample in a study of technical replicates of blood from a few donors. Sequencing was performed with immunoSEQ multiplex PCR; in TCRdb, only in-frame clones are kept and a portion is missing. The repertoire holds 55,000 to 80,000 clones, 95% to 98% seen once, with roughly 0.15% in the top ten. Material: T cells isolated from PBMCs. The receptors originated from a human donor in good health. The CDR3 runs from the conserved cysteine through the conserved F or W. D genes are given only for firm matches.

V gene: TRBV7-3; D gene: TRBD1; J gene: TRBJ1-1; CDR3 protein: CASSPQGASMGEAFF
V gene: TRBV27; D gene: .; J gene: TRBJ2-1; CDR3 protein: CASSLFGEQFF
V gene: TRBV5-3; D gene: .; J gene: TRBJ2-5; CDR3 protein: CARSLSSGPGWDKETQYF
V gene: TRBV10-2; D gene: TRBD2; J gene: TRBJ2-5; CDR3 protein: CASSAPGLAGVETQYF
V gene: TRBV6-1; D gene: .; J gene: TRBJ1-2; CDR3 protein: CASSEGPYGYTF
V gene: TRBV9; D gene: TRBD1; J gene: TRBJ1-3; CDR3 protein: CASSVGAGGASGNTIYF
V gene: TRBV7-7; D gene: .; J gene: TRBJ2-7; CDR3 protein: CASSLEGGVSYEQYF
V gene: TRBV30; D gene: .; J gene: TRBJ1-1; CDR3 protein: CAWGEINTEAFF
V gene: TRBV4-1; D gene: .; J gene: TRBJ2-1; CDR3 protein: CASSQGLEQFF
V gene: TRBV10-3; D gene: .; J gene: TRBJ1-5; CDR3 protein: CAISSGFGNQPQHF
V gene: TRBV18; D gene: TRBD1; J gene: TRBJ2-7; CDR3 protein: CASSPLGRTGPFSYEQYF
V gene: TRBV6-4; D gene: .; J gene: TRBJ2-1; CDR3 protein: CASSDVGGSYNEQFF
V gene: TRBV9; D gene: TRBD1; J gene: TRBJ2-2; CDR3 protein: CASSAQRTGNTGELFF
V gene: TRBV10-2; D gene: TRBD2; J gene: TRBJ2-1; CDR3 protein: CASKLAGGPWYEQFF
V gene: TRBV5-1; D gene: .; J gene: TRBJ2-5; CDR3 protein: CASSLTLDQETQYF
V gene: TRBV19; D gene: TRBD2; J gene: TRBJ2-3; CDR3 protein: CASTSGRGTDTQYF
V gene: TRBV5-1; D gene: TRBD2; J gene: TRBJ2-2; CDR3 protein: CASRSSGSGTGELFF
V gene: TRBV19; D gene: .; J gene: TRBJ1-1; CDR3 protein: CASSITFEAFF
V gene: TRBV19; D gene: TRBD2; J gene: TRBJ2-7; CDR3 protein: CASSIFSGSSYEQYF
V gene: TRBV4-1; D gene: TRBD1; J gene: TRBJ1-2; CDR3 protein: CASSQGLVRGWYGYTF
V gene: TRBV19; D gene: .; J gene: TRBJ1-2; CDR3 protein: CASSIDSRASNYGYTF
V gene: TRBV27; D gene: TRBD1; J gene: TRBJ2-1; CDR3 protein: CASSPPGTASYNEQFF
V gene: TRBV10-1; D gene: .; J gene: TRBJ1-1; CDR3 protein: CASSPGVLRTEAFF
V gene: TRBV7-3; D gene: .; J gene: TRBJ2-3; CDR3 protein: CASSLMFRETDTQYF
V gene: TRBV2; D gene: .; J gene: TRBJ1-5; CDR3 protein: CASSEEISNQPQHF
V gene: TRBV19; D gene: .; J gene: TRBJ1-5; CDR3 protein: CASSRRGSNQPQHF
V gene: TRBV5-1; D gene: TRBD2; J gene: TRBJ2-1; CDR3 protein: CASSSPGLVNEQFF
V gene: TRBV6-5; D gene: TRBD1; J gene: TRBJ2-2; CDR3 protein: CASSSAPGQATGELFF
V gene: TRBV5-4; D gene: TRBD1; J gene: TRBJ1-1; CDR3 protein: CASSPEGRDRGRNTEAFF
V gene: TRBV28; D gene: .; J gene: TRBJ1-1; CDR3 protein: CASSFPETGYENTEAFF
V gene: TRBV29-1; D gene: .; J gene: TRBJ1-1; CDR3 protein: CSVVFRFRGTEAFF
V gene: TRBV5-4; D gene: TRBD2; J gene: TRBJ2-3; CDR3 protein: CASSLGLAGADTQYF
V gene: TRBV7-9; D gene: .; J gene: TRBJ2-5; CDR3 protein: CASSRQNIGFQETQYF
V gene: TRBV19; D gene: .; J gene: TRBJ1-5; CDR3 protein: CASSIDRANQPQHF
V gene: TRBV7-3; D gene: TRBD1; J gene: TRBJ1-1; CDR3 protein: CASSPEQGAAEAFF
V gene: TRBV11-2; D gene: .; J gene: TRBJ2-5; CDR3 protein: CASSLAGTLEETQYF
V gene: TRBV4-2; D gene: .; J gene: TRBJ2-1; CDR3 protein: CASSQAASQNNEQFF
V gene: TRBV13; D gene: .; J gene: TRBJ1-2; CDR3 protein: CASSLGLGGFGYGYTF
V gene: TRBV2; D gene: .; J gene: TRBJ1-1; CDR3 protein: CASSEAGGDRRCF
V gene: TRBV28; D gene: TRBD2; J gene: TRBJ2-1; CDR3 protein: CASSRTSGNYNEQFF
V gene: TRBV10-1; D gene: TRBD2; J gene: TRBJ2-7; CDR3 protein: CASSEERGPTTREYF
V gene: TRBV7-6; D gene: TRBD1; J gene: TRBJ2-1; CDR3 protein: CASSWTGPNNEQFF